This T cell receptor (beta chain) emerged from a study of CD8 T cells in Susac syndrome (dated by TCRdb to about 2019). With regard to the full study: Repertoire sequencing was used to test whether CD8+ T cell activation and differentiation in Susac syndrome was antigen driven. CD8+ T cell repertoire clonality was compared between about 12 healthy donors, approximately 14 Susac syndrome patients and roughly 15 multiple sclerosis patients.

Comments on this clonotype: Its antigen is still unknown. No base quality values were provided; no much bigger clone lies one nucleotide off.

High-throughput TCR beta sequencing profiled peripheral blood CD8+ and CD4+ T cells from healthy donors, Susac syndrome patients and multiple sclerosis patients. The multiple sclerosis controls were treatment-naive patients whose relapsing-remitting disease, either stable or active, fulfilled the revised McDonald criteria. Bulk CD8+ and CD4+ T cells were purified by magnetic negative isolation, while CD8+ TEMRA cells were enriched using FACS. Blood was drawn into EDTA tubes, processed within 24 hours, and PBMCs were isolated by density gradient centrifugation. PBMCs intended for TCR sequencing were cryopreserved in liquid nitrogen and thawed later in a water bath at 37 degrees C. Purity of sorted or isolated CD4+, CD8+ and CD8+ TEMRA cells was at least 90%. RNA was extracted with the RNeasy kit and roughly 0.45 to 1 ug was reverse transcribed using random hexamers. The immunoSEQ multiplex PCR assay, covering 54 Vbeta and 13 Jbeta segments, was used to amplify TCR beta CDR3 regions. Bias from PCR amplification was corrected by using a synthetic template baseline for primer optimization and for computational correction. For the original study's pipeline: Only productive sequences were kept, with reads annotated to V, D and J genes according to IMGT and analyzed in immunoSEQ Analyzer. Clonality was computed as one minus Shannon entropy normalized by log2 of the number of productive unique sequences. For each patient and control, public and private clones were evaluated within the 100 most prevalent clones. Susac-specific clones were defined as absent from healthy and MS cohorts, 850 to 1,300 published viral clones and other ImmuneACCESS disease sequences. TCRdb reprocessed the public reads (quality trimming at Q25 with fastp, clone calling with MiXCR) and kept in-frame beta chains. Each CDR3 protein gets just one entry, which takes the most common genes and DNA from the rows behind it. None of the V and J calls come from the authors' own analysis; TCRdb made them. This sample has about 300,000 distinct CDR3 sequences in its table, and roughly 85% of those were observed once. The ten largest clones capture 0.21% of the sample.

The research as a whole found: The TCR sequencing and HLA analysis was acknowledged to have included a relatively small number of individuals.

From the germline V gene (reference sequence), CDR1 is DFQATT and CDR2 is SNEGSKA. The CDR3 spans 16 residues, from the cysteine through the phenylalanine. CDR3 DNA only is kept here, 48 bases in frame from base 1. Trimming removed 4 bases from V and 4 bases from J, leaving 20 bases between the germline ends. The sequencing sample was made of CD8+ T cells from PBMCs. This TCR came from a human donor with multiple sclerosis. Recombination linked TRBV20-1 to TRBJ2-1, with the D gene not confidently named. The sequenced DNA is TGCAGTGCTAAGCGATATGGCGGAAGCGCTTACAATGAGCAGTTCTTC. Its translation is CSAKRYGGSAYNEQFF.